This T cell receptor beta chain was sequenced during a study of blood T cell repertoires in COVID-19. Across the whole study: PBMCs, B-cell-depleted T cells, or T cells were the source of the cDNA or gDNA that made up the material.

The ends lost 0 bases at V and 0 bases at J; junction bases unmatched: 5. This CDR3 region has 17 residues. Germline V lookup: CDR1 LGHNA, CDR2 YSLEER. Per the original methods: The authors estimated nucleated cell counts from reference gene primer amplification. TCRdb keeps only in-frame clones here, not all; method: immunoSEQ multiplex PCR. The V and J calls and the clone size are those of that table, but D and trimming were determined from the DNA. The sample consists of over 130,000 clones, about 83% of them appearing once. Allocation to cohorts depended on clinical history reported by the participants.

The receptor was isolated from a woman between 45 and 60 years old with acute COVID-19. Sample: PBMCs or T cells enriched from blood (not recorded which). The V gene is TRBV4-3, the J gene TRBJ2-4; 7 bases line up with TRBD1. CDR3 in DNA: TGCGCCAGCAGCCAAGACCACAGGGGCCTAGCCAAAAACATTCAGTACTTC. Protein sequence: CASSQDHRGLAKNIQYF.